A single TCR beta chain is shown here with its context. Participants, 18 to 89 years old, spanned around 25 US areas. The data stem from a study of blood T cell repertoires in COVID-19. Looking at the study overall: The samples span acute and convalescent COVID-19 from the United States, Italy and Spain.

TCRdb keeps only in-frame clones here, not all; method: immunoSEQ multiplex PCR. The data contain 250,000 or so clones, around nine tenths of them singletons. The receptor was derived from a woman aged 18-30 years who had recovered from COVID-19. Source material: PBMCs or T cells enriched from blood (not recorded which).

This chain's CDR3 is CASSPAGTYNEQFF. CDR3 nucleotides: TGCGCCAGCAGCCCCGCTGGGACTTACAATGAGCAGTTCTTC. This chain links TRBV5-1 with TRBJ2-1; the D gene is possibly TRBD2 (6 bases). This CDR3 contains 14 residues. Looked up from germline, CDR1 is SGHRS and CDR2 is YFSETQ. Between the trimmed V and J ends, which lost 4 bases and 4 bases, there was a span of 12 bases. Full variable domain (missing parts from reference TRBV5-1 and TRBJ2-1): KAGVTQTPRYLIKTRGQQVTLSCSPISGHRSVSWYQQTPGQGLQFLFEYFSETQRNKGNFPGRFSGRQFSNSRSEMNVSTLELGDSALYLCASSPAGTYNEQFFGPGTRLTVL.